Following are 13 T cell receptor beta chains from one sample sequenced in a study of T cell responses to AZD1222 COVID-19 vaccine. Libraries were prepared by immunoSEQ multiplex PCR; TCRdb keeps only in-frame clonotypes and omits some of them. The data contain under 140,000 clones, 88% of them seen just once; the ten biggest clones take up more than 1.5%. The source material was peripheral blood, sampled on day 0 of AZD1222 vaccination. The receptors here all came from an adult in good health.

This rearrangement joins TRBV7-9 to TRBJ1-4; no reliable D call. This CDR3 is built from 12 residues. In germline, CDR1 is SEHNR, CDR2 FQNEAQ (reference sequence). Trimming took 5 bases from V and 3 from J, leaving 4 bases between them. CDR3 nucleotides: TGTGCCAGCAGCAGTTCTAATGAAAAACTGTTTTTT. Protein sequence: CASSSSNEKLFF. Complete variable domain (other parts from reference TRBV7-9 and TRBJ1-4): DTGVSQNPRHKITKRGQNVTFRCDPISEHNRLYWYRQTLGQGPEFLTYFQNEAQLEKSRLLSDRFSAERPKGSFSTLEIQRTEQGDSAMYLCASSSSNEKLFFGSGTQLSVL.

The rearrangement joins TRBV9 to TRBJ1-1; D ambiguous. CDR3 length equals 15 residues. The germline V gene encodes CDR1 SGDLS and CDR2 YYNGEE. The V end lost 0 bases, the J end lost 0 bases, and 9 bases lay between the germline ends. In DNA, the CDR3 is TGTGCCAGCAGCGTAGTCAAGTCCATGAACACTGAAGCTTTCTTT. Translating gives CASSVVKSMNTEAFF.

The rearrangement links TRBV5-6 to TRBJ1-2; no clear D gene. Germline CDR1 and CDR2: SGHDT and YYEEEE. The CDR3 totals 15 residues. The V and J ends lost 0 bases and 3 bases respectively, with 12 bases between them. The CDR3 protein is CASSLVLQLHYGYTF. CDR3 nucleotide sequence: TGTGCCAGCAGCTTGGTTCTCCAGCTGCACTATGGCTACACCTTC. Supplemented by reference TRBV5-6 and TRBJ1-2, the full variable domain reads DAGVTQSPTHLIKTRGQQVTLRCSPKSGHDTVSWYQQALGQGPQFIFQYYEEEERQRGNFPDRFSGHQFPNYSSELNVNALLLGDSALYLCASSLVLQLHYGYTFGSGTRLTVV.

A remark on this clone: Other DNA variants within this sample encode the same CDR3. V gene TRBV3-1 (or the pseudogene TRBV3-2) combines with J gene TRBJ2-1; the match to TRBD1 covers 9 bases. Looked up from germline, CDR1 is LGHDT and CDR2 is YNNKEL (reference sequence). The trim removed 4 bases at V and 2 bases at J, leaving 3 bases unmatched. The CDR3 extends over 15 amino acids. Here the CDR3 reads CASSRGQGPYNEQFF. CDR3 sequence (DNA): TGTGCCAGCAGCCGGGGACAGGGCCCCTACAATGAGCAGTTCTTC.

This sequence joins TRBV27 and TRBJ2-7; 8 bases fit TRBD1. The CDR3 has 13 amino acids. Germline V gene sequence: CDR1 MNHEY, CDR2 SMNVEV (reference sequence). The V and J ends lost 8 bases and 2 bases, in that order; junction bases with no gene match: 5. The CDR3 coding sequence is TGTGCCAGCTGGGACAGGCACCCCTACGAGCAGTACTTC. Protein: CASWDRHPYEQYF.

The genes are TRBV5-7 and TRBJ1-2, with D perhaps TRBD1 (6 bases). TRBV5-7 is treated as an ORF (open reading frame) with a function not yet certain. V shed 2 bases and J shed 5 bases, with 13 bases lying between them. This CDR3 is built from 14 residues. The CDR3 coding sequence is TGTGCCAGCAGCTTAAGGGGACAAAGATATGGCTACACCTTC. Its translation is CASSLRGQRYGYTF.

The rearrangement links TRBV6-5 to TRBJ2-3; the D is unclear. Germline CDR1 MNHEY, CDR2 SVGAGI. Trimming removed 0 bases from V and 2 bases from J, with 3 bases in between. This CDR3 is built from 13 residues. The CDR3: CASSYSSTDTQYF. The CDR3 DNA reads TGTGCCAGCAGTTACTCCTCCACAGATACGCAGTATTTT.

CDR3 loop: CASSSRLMNTEAFF. CDR3 coding DNA: TGCGCCAGCAGCTCCCGGCTGATGAACACTGAAGCTTTCTTT. The rearrangement uses TRBV5-1 and TRBJ1-1; D not certain. The length of the CDR3 is 14 residues. Trimming stripped 3 bases from V and 0 bases from J, with 9 bases between. Germline V CDR1 and CDR2: SGHRS, YFSETQ.

The chain joins TRBV6-5 to TRBJ2-5; no reliable D call. CDR1 is MNHEY and CDR2 is SVGAGI in the germline V gene. The CDR3 sequence is 16 residues long. V lost 0 bases, J lost 2 bases, and 13 bases lay in between. CDR3 coding DNA: TGTGCCAGCAGTTACTCGAATTCCCACGGACAAGAGACCCAGTACTTC. This codes for CASSYSNSHGQETQYF.

V usage is TRBV5-5 and J usage is TRBJ2-7, with D possibly matching TRBD1 (6 bases). The CDR3 has 13 residues. Looked up from germline, CDR1 is SGHKS and CDR2 is YYEKEE (reference sequence). The germline V and J ends were trimmed by 4 bases and 4 bases, with 12 bases remaining between them. The CDR3 bases are TGTGCCAGCAGCAAACAGGGTGGATACGAGCAGTACTTC. Its translation: CASSKQGGYEQYF.

The V and J genes are TRBV24-1 and TRBJ1-5; TRBD1 matches 10 bases. The length of the CDR3 is 16 residues. J lost 4 bases, V lost 3 bases, and 5 bases had no gene match. Per germline, CDR1 KGHDR and CDR2 SFDVKD. In DNA form, the CDR3 reads TGTGCCACCAGTGATAGCCGGGACAGGGGAAATCAGCCCCAGCATTTT. Its translation: CATSDSRDRGNQPQHF.

V is TRBV3-1 (or the pseudogene TRBV3-2) and J is TRBJ2-7, with unresolved D. Germline V lookup: CDR1 LGHDT, CDR2 YNNKEL (reference sequence). V was shortened by 0 bases and J by 7 bases, with 13 bases between the two germline ends. The CDR3 has 14 residues. CDR3 in DNA: TGTGCCAGCAGCCAAGACGTTCTACTATCGGAGCAGTACTTC. Its protein product is CASSQDVLLSEQYF.

This clone appeared a single time. This chain links TRBV30 with TRBJ1-4; a weak D match, TRBD1 (6 bases). Germline CDR1 GTSNPN, CDR2 SVGIG (reference sequence). The CDR3 spans 14 residues. V lost 3 bases and J lost 5, with 13 bases in between. CDR3 coding DNA: TGTGCCTGGAGCCAACAGGGCGTGAATGAAAAACTGTTTTTT. Translation: CAWSQQGVNEKLFF.